This entry concerns a single TCR beta chain. The antigen it recognizes is unknown. Base qualities are not provided; no much larger clone lies one nucleotide away. The sample comes from a study of CD8 T cells in ankylosing spondylitis (dated by TCRdb to about 2017). Regarding the research as a whole: The study profiled T cell receptor beta repertoires in healthy donors and ankylosing spondylitis patients to find disease-linked TCR variants. In total, the full study cohort was made up of roughly 110 healthy donors and approximately 27 ankylosing spondylitis patients. Peripheral blood was sampled, and synovial fluid was also collected from ankylosing spondylitis patients.

V was cut back by 1 base and J by 9 bases, leaving a gap of 15 bases between them. The cysteine opens and the phenylalanine closes a CDR3 of 14 amino acids. The only DNA kept is the CDR3, 42 bases in frame from the first base. CDR1 and CDR2 were assigned from the germline V gene as SGHTA and FQGNSA. The sample was run on an Illumina HiSeq 2500. Quantitative 5'-RACE with molecular barcodes was used to prepare TCR beta libraries. Regarding the original processing steps: To identify disease-linked TCR variants, a new computational method was used, one built on a probabilistic model of VDJ rearrangement. The public reads were reprocessed in TCRdb via fastp at Q25 and MiXCR, keeping in-frame beta chains. Identical CDR3 proteins give one entry, which carries the most common genes and DNA. The V and J calls were determined by TCRdb, not by the authors. The sample has about 800,000 distinct CDR3 sequences on record, approximately 12% of them singletons. 0.51% of the sample is in the top ten clones.

General conclusions and limits of the study: A CD8+ phenotype was shown by the disease-linked clones, which were found at relatively low frequencies in peripheral blood. Some TCR beta motif variants had previously been reported in synovial fluid and blood of reactive arthritis patients, which suggested common disease-initiation mechanisms. Blood from ankylosing spondylitis patients appeared to be characterized by a TCR beta motif composed of about eight highly homologous amino acid variants. Significant enrichment of the disease-linked clones was reported in matched synovial fluid samples from ankylosing spondylitis patients.

This TCR came from a male donor with ankylosing spondylitis. The rearranged chain carries TRBV7-2 and TRBJ1-2; the D gene cannot be named for sure. Sequenced: blood, either unsorted or a sorted T cell fraction (not recorded which). The DNA sequence is as follows: TGTGCCAGCAGCTTAGGAATTACAACCGGACGCTACACCTTC. The resulting protein is CASSLGITTGRYTF.